In this sample, the clone carrying this T cell receptor (beta chain) turned up a few times. Antigen unknown. TCRdb itself ran the 5' RACE reads through MiXCR, one entry per CDR3 protein. The repertoire holds 45,000 to 55,000 distinct CDR3 sequences, 24% seen once, with 3% to 4% in the top ten. The CDR3 extends over 18 amino acids. Germline-derived CDR1 and CDR2 are LGHNA and YNFKEQ. The V segment lost 3 bases and the J segment 1 base; nucleotides outside the gene matches: 11. Overall study findings and caveats: Tumor Treg TCRs overlapped most with tumor naive CD4+ cells.

The chain is built from TRBV4-2 and TRBJ2-1; 8 positions agree with TRBD2. The sequenced sample was tumor-infiltrating naive CD4+ T cells sorted from the breast tumor. As for subset: naive CD4+ T cells, CD4+CD45RA+CD25-. This clonotype was obtained from a female donor with breast cancer. The CDR3 is CASSHQERSGRSYNEQFF. Written as DNA, the CDR3 is TGTGCCAGCAGCCATCAAGAGAGAAGCGGGAGATCCTACAATGAGCAGTTCTTC.